A single sample is the source of the 20 T cell receptor beta chains below, sequenced in a study of T cell changes during pregnancy in multiple sclerosis. The data were produced by immunoSEQ multiplex PCR, yet TCRdb's version contains in-frame clones alone and is incomplete. The data show approximately 69,000 clones, around 90% seen once. The specimen was peripheral blood, collected in the second trimester of pregnancy. All receptors come from a female donor in good health, enrolled as a control in a pregnancy study.

The CDR3 sequence is CASSQEVGVWYYGYTF. The CDR3 region has the DNA TGCGCCAGCAGCCAAGAAGTAGGGGTTTGGTACTATGGCTACACCTTC. The rearrangement links TRBV4-3 to TRBJ1-2; maybe TRBD1 (5 bases). The germline V gene has CDR1 LGHNA and CDR2 YSLEER. Trimming shortened V by 0 bases and J by 3 bases, and 14 bases separated the two germline ends. The CDR3 covers 16 residues.

This chain connects TRBV19 to TRBJ1-5; 8 bases are a match to TRBD1. With 9 bases clipped from V and 0 bases from J, the junction kept 7 bases outside the gene matches. The CDR3 totals 15 residues. Looked up from germline, CDR1 is LNHDA and CDR2 is SQIVND (reference sequence). The chain's CDR3 is CASRGQGSSNQPQHF. DNA of the CDR3: TGTGCCAGCAGGGGGCAGGGAAGTAGCAATCAGCCCCAGCATTTT.

This clone was recorded a few times. The V gene is TRBV19, the J gene TRBJ2-7; 7 bases agree with TRBD1. Losses at the gene ends were 7 bases for V and 3 bases for J; bases not matched to a gene: 9. The CDR3 has 14 amino acids. CDR1 LNHDA and CDR2 SQIVND come from the germline V gene (reference sequence). The CDR3, as DNA: TGTGCCAGTACCAGGACAGGATCGAACTACGAGCAGTACTTC. It specifies CASTRTGSNYEQYF.

The genes are TRBV4-3 and TRBJ1-5, with D unclear. Germline CDR1 is LGHNA and CDR2 is YSLEER. The CDR3 consists of 14 residues. V shed 0 bases and J shed 3 bases, with 6 bases lying between them. CDR3 nucleotides: TGCGCCAGCAGCCAAGAAACGGTCAATCAGCCCCAGCATTTT. This codes for CASSQETVNQPQHF.

The table lists this clone with a count of one. DNA for the CDR3: TGCGCCAGCAGCTTGGGCGGGGGGGACACAGATACGCAGTATTTT. Amino acid sequence: CASSLGGGDTDTQYF. J is TRBJ2-3 and V is TRBV5-1; TRBD2 agrees at 9 bases. Germline V gives CDR1 SGHRS, CDR2 YFSETQ. V was pared by 0 bases and J by 2 bases, with 1 base of the junction left unmatched. This CDR3 comprises 15 residues.

The chain couples TRBV5-1 to TRBJ2-7; TRBD1 matches at 9 bases. The ends lost 0 bases at V and 7 bases at J; junction bases unmatched: 5. This CDR3 has 14 amino acids. Germline V gives CDR1 SGHRS, CDR2 YFSETQ. CDR3 residues: CASSLVQGAREQYF. CDR3 bases: TGCGCCAGCAGCTTGGTACAGGGGGCAAGAGAGCAGTACTTC.

The chain uses TRBV15 and TRBJ2-2; D might be TRBD2 (7 bases). The CDR3 is 18 amino acids. V dropped 4 bases and J dropped 5 bases, with 23 bases sitting between them. Germline CDR1 is LNHNV and CDR2 is YYDKDF (reference sequence). DNA of the CDR3: TGTGCCACCAGCAACTCCCTTGGAGGGGGGGGCCGGACCGGGGAGCTGTTTTTT. Amino acids: CATSNSLGGGGRTGELFF.

V and J are TRBV10-3 and TRBJ2-3; no definite D call. The CDR3 contains 17 residues. The V end was cut by 3 bases, the J end by 0 bases, with 16 bases between. Germline CDR1 ENHRY, CDR2 SYGVKD. The CDR3 protein is CAISDLSQTTSTDTQYF. For the CDR3, the DNA is TGTGCCATCAGTGATTTAAGTCAGACAACTAGCACAGATACGCAGTATTTT.

This clone showed up just once. V and J are TRBV7-9 and TRBJ2-7; the D gene is possibly TRBD2 (5 bases). The CDR3 is made up of 15 amino acids. The V end was cut by 2 bases, the J end by 3 bases, with 14 bases between. Germline V gene data show CDR1 as SEHNR and CDR2 as FQNEAQ (reference sequence). The CDR3, as DNA: TGTGCCAGCAGCTTACTCACGACCGGGGACTACGAGCAGTACTTC. Residues: CASSLLTTGDYEQYF.

The chain links TRBV25-1 to TRBJ2-5; 10 nucleotides align to TRBD2. The germline V gene encodes CDR1 MGHDK and CDR2 SYGVNS. V was pared by 3 bases and J by 4 bases, with 5 bases of the junction left unmatched. The CDR3 runs to 15 residues. The CDR3 reads CASSEIAGGRETQYF. Here the CDR3 DNA reads TGTGCCAGCAGTGAGATAGCGGGGGGCCGAGAGACCCAGTACTTC.

V and J are TRBV6-6 and TRBJ2-7; TRBD1 might be the D (5 bases). This CDR3 is built from 14 residues. Germline V gene data show CDR1 as MNHNY and CDR2 as SVGAGI (reference sequence). Trimming took off 4 bases at V and 3 bases at J, with 13 bases between the two ends. The chain's CDR3 is CASSSGQGDYEQYF. Here the CDR3 DNA reads TGTGCCAGCAGTTCAGGGCAGGGCGACTACGAGCAGTACTTC.

This clone was recorded only once. This chain uses TRBV10-3 with TRBJ1-2; 7 bases map to TRBD1. The germline CDR1 and CDR2 sequences are ENHRY and SYGVKD. Trimming at V came to 6 bases and at J to 8 bases, leaving 12 bases not matched to a gene. The CDR3 sequence is 14 residues long. CDR3 nucleotide sequence: TGTGCCATCAGCTCGGGACAGCTTCCTAGGGGCTACACCTTC. Translated, it gives CAISSGQLPRGYTF.

This rearrangement joins TRBV7-8 to TRBJ1-2, with 7 bases identical to TRBD1. CDR3 size: 14 residues. With V trimmed by 6 bases and J by 3 bases, 7 bases remained unmatched. Germline-derived CDR1 and CDR2 are SGHVS and FQNEAQ. CDR3 in amino acids: CASRPPGTDYGYTF. The DNA for the CDR3 is TGTGCCAGCAGGCCTCCCGGGACAGACTATGGCTACACCTTC.

The CDR3 spells CASSPGKWAKNIQYF. As DNA, the CDR3 is TGTGCCAGCAGCCCCGGGAAATGGGCCAAAAACATTCAGTACTTC. The V and J genes are TRBV6-5 and TRBJ2-4, with D maybe TRBD2 (5 bases). The CDR3 contains 15 residues. The germline CDR1 and CDR2 sequences are MNHEY and SVGAGI. Trimming removed 6 bases from V and 1 base from J, with 13 bases in between.

The rearrangement links TRBV7-2 to TRBJ1-3; D gene ambiguous. There are 15 residues in the CDR3. The V gene's germline CDR1 is SGHTA and CDR2 FQGNSA. Trimming shortened V by 1 base and J by 0 bases, and 7 bases separated the two germline ends. The CDR3 here is CASSLVAISGNTIYF. For the CDR3, the DNA is TGTGCCAGCAGCTTAGTCGCGATCTCTGGAAACACCATATATTTT.

This chain joins TRBV7-9 and TRBJ1-1; D is ambiguous. CDR1 is SEHNR, CDR2 FQNEAQ, per germline (reference sequence). Trimming took off 6 bases at V and 7 bases at J, with 6 bases between the two ends. The CDR3 runs to 10 residues. The CDR3: CASRGDEAFF. The CDR3 nucleotides read TGTGCCAGCAGGGGAGATGAAGCTTTCTTT.

The rearrangement joins TRBV29-1 to TRBJ1-5; 7 bases map to TRBD1. V lost 4 bases to trimming and J lost 3 bases; unmatched junction nucleotides: 6. CDR1 SQVTM and CDR2 ANQGSEA come from the germline V gene. CDR3 length equals 14 residues. For the CDR3, the DNA is TGCAGCGTTGGGACAGGTCACTCCAATCAGCCCCAGCATTTT. It specifies CSVGTGHSNQPQHF.

The chain links TRBV4-1 to TRBJ1-2, with D hard to call. Germline-derived CDR1 and CDR2 are MGHRA and YSYEKL. The CDR3 runs 15 residues. V lost 0 bases and J lost 5, with 13 bases in between. The CDR3 sequence is CASSQDTGRGYGYTF. CDR3 DNA sequence: TGCGCCAGCAGCCAAGATACGGGGAGAGGGTATGGCTACACCTTC.

V usage is TRBV28 and J usage is TRBJ2-3, with 8 positions matching TRBD2. Germline V gene sequence: CDR1 MDHEN, CDR2 SYDVKM. The CDR3 runs 17 residues. V shed 3 bases and J 8 bases; nucleotides not matched to a gene: 16. In nucleotides, the CDR3 is TGTGCCAGCAGTTTGGTCGGGGGCGGGGGGTCCCCGGGTACGCAGTATTTT. This codes for CASSLVGGGGSPGTQYF.

The V gene is TRBV18, the J gene TRBJ2-7; possibly TRBD2 for D (6 bases). Trimming shortened V by 3 bases and J by 2 bases, and 11 bases separated the two germline ends. Germline V gives CDR1 KGHSH, CDR2 LQKENI. The CDR3 contains 14 residues. The CDR3 coding sequence is TGTGCCAGCTCACCCACGGGGGTCCCCTACGAGCAGTACTTC. Its protein product is CASSPTGVPYEQYF.